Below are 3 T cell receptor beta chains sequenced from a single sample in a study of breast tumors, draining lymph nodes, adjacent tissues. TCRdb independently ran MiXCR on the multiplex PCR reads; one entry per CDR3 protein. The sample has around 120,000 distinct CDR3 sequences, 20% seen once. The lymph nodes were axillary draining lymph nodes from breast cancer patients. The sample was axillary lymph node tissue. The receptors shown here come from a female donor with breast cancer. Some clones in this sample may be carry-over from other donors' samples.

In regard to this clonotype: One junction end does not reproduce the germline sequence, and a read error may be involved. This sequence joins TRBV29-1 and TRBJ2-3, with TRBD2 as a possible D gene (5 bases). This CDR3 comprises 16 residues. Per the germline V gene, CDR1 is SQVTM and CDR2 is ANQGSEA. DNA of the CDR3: TGCAGCGTTGAAGATCTGGGGAGAAGAAGCATAGATACGCAGTATTTT. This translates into CSVEDLGRRSIDTQYF.

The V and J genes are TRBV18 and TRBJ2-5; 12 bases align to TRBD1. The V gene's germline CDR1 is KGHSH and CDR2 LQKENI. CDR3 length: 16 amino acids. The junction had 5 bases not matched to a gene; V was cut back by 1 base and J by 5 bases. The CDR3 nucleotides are TGTGCCAGCTCACCACGGGGACAGGGGGCATCGGAGACCCAGTACTTC. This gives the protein CASSPRGQGASETQYF. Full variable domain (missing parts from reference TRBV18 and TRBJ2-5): NAGVMQNPRHLVRRRGQEARLRCSPMKGHSHVYWYRQLPEEGLKFMVYLQKENIIDESGMPKERFSAEFPKEGPSILRIQQVVRGDSAAYFCASSPRGQGASETQYFGPGTRLLVL.

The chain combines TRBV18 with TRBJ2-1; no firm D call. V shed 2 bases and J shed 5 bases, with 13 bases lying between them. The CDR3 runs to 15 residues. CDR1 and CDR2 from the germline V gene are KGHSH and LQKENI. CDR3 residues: CASSPLGTPDNEQFF. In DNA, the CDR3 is TGTGCCAGCTCACCATTGGGCACCCCAGACAATGAGCAGTTCTTC.